This section outlines one TCR beta chain sequence together with its context. V lost 5 bases to trimming and J lost 4 bases; unmatched junction nucleotides: 4. In germline, CDR1 is SGHNT, CDR2 YENEEA. This CDR3 region has 15 residues. The source of the sample is a study of T cell changes during pregnancy in multiple sclerosis. Only in-frame clones appear in the TCRdb table, and some are missing; sequencing was by immunoSEQ multiplex PCR. This sample has roughly 38,000 clones, with 91% found just once. The specimen comprised CD4+ T cells from peripheral blood mononuclear cells, sampled in the second trimester of pregnancy. The clonotype originates from a female donor in good health, enrolled as a control in a pregnancy study. The chain combines TRBV11-3 with TRBJ2-3; 12 nucleotides line up with TRBD2. In DNA form, the CDR3 reads TGTGCCAGCAGCCCGACTAGCGGGGGTTCAGATACGCAGTATTTT. This sequence encodes CASSPTSGGSDTQYF.